The 13 T cell receptor beta chains reported below all come from one sample, sequenced in a study of a mutant IDH1 vaccine in newly diagnosed glioma. Their target antigens are unknown. The time point was: week 47, end of study. Doses consisted of 300 ug of mutant IDH1 20-mer peptide each, paired with topical imiquimod. The assay was immunoSEQ multiplex PCR, and TCRdb's table has in-frame clones only and misses some. The table records approximately 21,000 clones, roughly 80% of them present only once. The input for sequencing was PBMCs, taken from a glioma patient whose treatment included an IDH1 peptide vaccine. Receptors were obtained from a man in his forties or fifties with glioma.

The J gene is TRBJ2-2, the V gene TRBV18; 9 bases are shared with TRBD2. Trimming removed 2 bases from V and 4 bases from J; junction bases left unmatched: 2. CDR1 is KGHSH, CDR2 LQKENI, per germline. The CDR3 sequence is 15 residues long. CDR3 in amino acids: CASSPALAGTGELFF. Here the CDR3 DNA reads TGTGCCAGCTCACCAGCACTAGCGGGCACCGGGGAGCTGTTTTTT.

The V gene is TRBV6-6, the J gene TRBJ2-1, with 9 bases lining up with TRBD2. Germline V gene lookup returns CDR1 MNHNY and CDR2 SVGAGI (reference sequence). With V trimmed by 2 bases and J by 6 bases, 5 bases remained unmatched. This CDR3 region has 15 residues. Written as DNA, the CDR3 is TGTGCCAGCAGTTACGGCGGGAGGGCCCGCAATGAGCAGTTCTTC. Protein product: CASSYGGRARNEQFF.

This chain links TRBV6-1 with TRBJ1-1; 7 nucleotides align to TRBD1. Germline V gene sequence: CDR1 MNHNS, CDR2 SASEGT. The V segment lost 4 bases and the J segment 10 bases; nucleotides outside the gene matches: 9. The CDR3 spans 13 residues. The CDR3 bases are TGTGCCAGCAGTGCCGGATACAGGGGAGCAGCTTTCTTT. Its protein is CASSAGYRGAAFF.

The chain uses TRBV29-1 and TRBJ2-7, with D perhaps TRBD1 or TRBD2 (5 bases each). The CDR3 has 13 residues. Between the trimmed V and J ends, which lost 3 bases and 5 bases, there was a span of 14 bases. Germline V gives CDR1 SQVTM, CDR2 ANQGSEA. This chain's CDR3 is CSVDSPGLHEQYF. CDR3 DNA: TGCAGCGTTGACAGTCCGGGGCTCCACGAGCAGTACTTC.

This clone has more than one count but fewer than ten. This chain joins TRBV6-5 and TRBJ1-1; D is uncertain. V lost 6 bases and J lost 1, with 9 bases in between. The CDR3 runs 13 residues. The V gene's germline CDR1 is MNHEY and CDR2 SVGAGI. In DNA form, the CDR3 reads TGTGCCAGCAGCTCAGGATGGAACACTGAAGCTTTCTTT. It codes for CASSSGWNTEAFF.

This clone was detected once. The chain is built from TRBV19 and TRBJ1-1; D may be TRBD1 (5 bases). With 2 bases removed from V and 11 bases from J, the gap between germline ends came to 15 bases. CDR1 LNHDA and CDR2 SQIVND come from the germline V gene (reference sequence). The CDR3 runs 13 residues. Here the CDR3 DNA reads TGTGCCAGTAGTATATCTGAGGGGCGGAGGGCTTTCTTT. It specifies CASSISEGRRAFF. The variable domain in full, with the rest retrieved from reference TRBV19 and TRBJ1-1, is DGGITQSPKYLFRKEGQNVTLSCEQNLNHDAMYWYRQDPGQGLRLIYYSQIVNDFQKGDIAEGYSVSREKKESFPLTVTSAQKNPTAFYLCASSISEGRRAFFGQGTRLTVV.

This rearrangement joins TRBV14 to TRBJ2-3, with TRBD2 matching over 7 bases. This CDR3 has 17 residues. CDR1 is SGHDN, CDR2 FVKESK, per germline. With 3 bases clipped from V and 2 bases from J, the junction kept 11 bases outside the gene matches. The CDR3 region has the DNA TGTGCCAGCAGCCACCGTCCCGGGACTAAGGACACAGATACGCAGTATTTT. Its translation is CASSHRPGTKDTDTQYF.

This chain joins TRBV4-1 and TRBJ2-1; D is unclear. The CDR3 length is 13 residues. V lost 4 bases and J lost 9, with 13 bases in between. Per germline, CDR1 MGHRA and CDR2 YSYEKL. The DNA for the CDR3 is TGCGCCAGCAGCCTCCTCCCTTGGGGTGAGCAGTTCTTC. This gives the protein CASSLLPWGEQFF.

This clone appeared a single time. This sequence joins TRBV7-6 and TRBJ2-7, with 9 bases matching TRBD1. Germline V gene sequence: CDR1 SGHVS, CDR2 FNYEAQ. The CDR3 contains 15 residues. The ends lost 4 bases at V and 5 bases at J; junction bases unmatched: 9. The CDR3 DNA follows: TGTGCCAGCAGCTCCCTCTCGGGACAGGGAAACGAGCAGTACTTC. Translated, it gives CASSSLSGQGNEQYF.

J is TRBJ2-2 and V is TRBV6-6; 12 bases fit TRBD2. The CDR3 has 14 residues. With V trimmed by 6 bases and J by 5 bases, 1 base remained unmatched. In germline, CDR1 is MNHNY, CDR2 SVGAGI (reference sequence). The CDR3 DNA is TGTGCCAGCAGAGGGACTAGCGGGACCGGGGAGCTGTTTTTT. Translating gives CASRGTSGTGELFF.

The chain carries TRBV5-1 and TRBJ2-1, with 11 bases identical to TRBD2. The germline V gene has CDR1 SGHRS and CDR2 YFSETQ. The CDR3 extends over 15 amino acids. The J segment lost 6 bases and the V segment lost 4 bases, leaving 6 bases of the junction unmatched. Written as DNA, the CDR3 is TGCGCCAGCAGCCCAGGACTAGCGGGTGTCAATGAGCAGTTCTTC. Translating gives CASSPGLAGVNEQFF.

As to this clone: A much larger clone lies one base from this, so it may be a read error. The rearrangement uses TRBV28 and TRBJ1-1; D gene uncertain. The CDR3 covers 11 residues. Trimming took 5 bases from V and 1 from J, leaving 2 bases between them. CDR1 and CDR2 (germline): MDHEN, SYDVKM. CDR3 protein: CASSENTEAFF. Written as DNA, the CDR3 is TGTGCCAGCAGTGAGAACACTGAAGCTTTCTTT.

The chain carries TRBV5-1 and TRBJ2-5; D unresolved. Germline V gene lookup returns CDR1 SGHRS and CDR2 YFSETQ. With 3 bases removed from V and 5 bases from J, the gap between germline ends came to 5 bases. The CDR3 totals 11 residues. The CDR3 DNA reads TGCGCCAGCAGCTACGGGGAGACCCAGTACTTC. Encoded protein: CASSYGETQYF.